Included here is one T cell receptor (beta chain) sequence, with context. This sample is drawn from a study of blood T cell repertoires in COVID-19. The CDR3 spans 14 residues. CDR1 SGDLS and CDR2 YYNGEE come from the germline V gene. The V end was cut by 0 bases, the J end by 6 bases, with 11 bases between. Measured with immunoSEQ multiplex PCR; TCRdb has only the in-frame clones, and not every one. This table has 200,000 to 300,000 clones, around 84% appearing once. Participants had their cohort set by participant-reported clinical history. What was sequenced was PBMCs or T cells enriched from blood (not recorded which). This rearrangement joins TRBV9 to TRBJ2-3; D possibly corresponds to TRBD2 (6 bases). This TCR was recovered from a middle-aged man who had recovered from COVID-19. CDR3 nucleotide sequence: TGTGCCAGCAGCGTAGTGCTCGGAGGGGATACGCAGTATTTT. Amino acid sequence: CASSVVLGGDTQYF.